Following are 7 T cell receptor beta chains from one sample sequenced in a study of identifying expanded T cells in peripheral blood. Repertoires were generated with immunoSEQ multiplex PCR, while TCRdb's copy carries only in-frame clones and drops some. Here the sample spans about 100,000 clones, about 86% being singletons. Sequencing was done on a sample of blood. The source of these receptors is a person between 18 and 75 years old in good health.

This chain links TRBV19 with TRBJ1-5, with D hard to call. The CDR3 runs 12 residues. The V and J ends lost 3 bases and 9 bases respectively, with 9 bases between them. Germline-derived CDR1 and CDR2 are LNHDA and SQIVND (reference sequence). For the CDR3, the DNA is TGTGCCAGTAGTATTCGAGTCGGGCCCCAGCATTTT. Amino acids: CASSIRVGPQHF. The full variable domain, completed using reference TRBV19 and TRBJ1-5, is DGGITQSPKYLFRKEGQNVTLSCEQNLNHDAMYWYRQDPGQGLRLIYYSQIVNDFQKGDIAEGYSVSREKKESFPLTVTSAQKNPTAFYLCASSIRVGPQHFGDGTRLSIL.

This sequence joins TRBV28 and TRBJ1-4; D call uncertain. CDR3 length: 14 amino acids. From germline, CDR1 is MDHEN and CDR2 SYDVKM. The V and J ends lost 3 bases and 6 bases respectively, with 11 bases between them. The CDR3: CASSFAAPHEKLFF. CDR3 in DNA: TGTGCCAGCAGTTTTGCTGCTCCTCATGAAAAACTGTTTTTT. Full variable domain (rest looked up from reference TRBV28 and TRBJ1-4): DVKVTQSSRYLVKRTGEKVFLECVQDMDHENMFWYRQDPGLGLRLIYFSYDVKMKEKGDIPEGYSVSREKKERFSLILESASTNQTSMYLCASSFAAPHEKLFFGSGTQLSVL.

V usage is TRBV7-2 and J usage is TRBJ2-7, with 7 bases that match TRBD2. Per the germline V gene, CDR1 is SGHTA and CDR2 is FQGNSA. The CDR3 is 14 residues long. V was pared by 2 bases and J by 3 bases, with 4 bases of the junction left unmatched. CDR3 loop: CASSLTGGVYEQYF. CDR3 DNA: TGTGCCAGCAGCTTAACGGGGGGTGTCTACGAGCAGTACTTC.

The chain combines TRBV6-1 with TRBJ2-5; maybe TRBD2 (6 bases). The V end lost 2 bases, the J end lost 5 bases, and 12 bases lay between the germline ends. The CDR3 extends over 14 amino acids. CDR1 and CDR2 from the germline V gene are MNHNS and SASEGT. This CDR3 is CASSERRVRETQYF. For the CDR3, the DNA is TGTGCCAGCAGTGAAAGGAGGGTTAGGGAGACCCAGTACTTC.

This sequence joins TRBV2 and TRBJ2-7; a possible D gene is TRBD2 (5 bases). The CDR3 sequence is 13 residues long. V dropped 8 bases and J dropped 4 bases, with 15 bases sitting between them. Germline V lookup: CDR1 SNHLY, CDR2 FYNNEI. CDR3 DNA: TGTGCCAGCGGGATATTGAGAGGGTACGAGCAGTACTTC. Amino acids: CASGILRGYEQYF.

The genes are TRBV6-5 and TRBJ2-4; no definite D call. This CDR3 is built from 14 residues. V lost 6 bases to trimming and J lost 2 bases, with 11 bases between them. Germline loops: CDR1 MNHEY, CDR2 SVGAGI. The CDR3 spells CASSPGGSKNIQYF. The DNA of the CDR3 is TGTGCCAGCAGCCCCGGTGGATCCAAAAACATTCAGTACTTC.

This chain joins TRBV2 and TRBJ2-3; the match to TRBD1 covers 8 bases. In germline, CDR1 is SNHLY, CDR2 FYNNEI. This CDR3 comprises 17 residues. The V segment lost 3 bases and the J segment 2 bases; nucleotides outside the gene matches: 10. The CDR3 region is CASSDIGQGWTTDTQYF. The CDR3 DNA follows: TGTGCCAGCAGTGATATAGGACAGGGATGGACCACAGATACGCAGTATTTT.